Below are 26 T cell receptor beta chains sequenced from a single sample in a study of patients and donors after allogeneic stem cell transplantation. TCRdb re-derived calls from the RT-PCR reads in MiXCR, one entry per CDR3 protein. Of roughly 40,000 distinct CDR3 sequences in the sample, about 31% were seen once. Sequencing used blood, either unsorted or a sorted T cell fraction (not recorded which). These receptors came from a human donor who was either an allogeneic HSCT recipient or a stem cell or donor lymphocyte infusion donor (not recorded which). It is not recorded whose cells these are; they may come from a transplant donor.

Only a few counts were recorded for this clonotype. The chain is built from TRBV11-2 and TRBJ2-1; tentatively, D is TRBD2 (6 bases). CDR3 size: 15 residues. V was trimmed by 2 bases and J by 10 bases, leaving 18 bases between them. Looked up from germline, CDR1 is SGHAT and CDR2 is FQNNGV. The CDR3 DNA follows: TGTGCCAGCAGCTTAAGTAGCGGCAATCAATGGGAGCAGTTCTTC. Amino acids: CASSLSSGNQWEQFF.

There are many counts of this clonotype. The rearrangement joins TRBV14 to TRBJ1-5, with D perhaps matching TRBD1 (5 bases). This CDR3 is 14 amino acids long. Germline V CDR1 and CDR2: SGHDN, FVKESK. Trimming took 1 base from V and 2 from J, leaving 6 bases between them. CDR3 nucleotide sequence: TGTGCCAGCAGCCAAGCACAGGGCAATCAGCCCCAGCATTTT. It specifies CASSQAQGNQPQHF.

This clonotype was observed a handful of times. The chain uses TRBV9 and TRBJ1-2, with D hard to call. This CDR3 region has 16 residues. The V and J ends lost 3 bases and 6 bases respectively, with 21 bases between them. Germline values: CDR1 SGDLS, CDR2 YYNGEE. CDR3 residues: CASSALGSTRFNGYTF. The CDR3 coding sequence is TGTGCCAGCAGCGCCCTCGGGAGCACACGATTTAATGGCTACACCTTC.

The rearrangement uses TRBV19 and TRBJ1-5, with TRBD1 identical over 9 bases. J lost 9 bases, V lost 8 bases, and 11 bases had no gene match. The CDR3 is 14 amino acids. Germline CDR1 reads LNHDA; CDR2 reads SQIVND (reference sequence). Here the CDR3 DNA reads TGTGCCAGTTCCACCGGGACAGGGAGTAGGCCCCAGCATTTT. It translates to CASSTGTGSRPQHF.

This sequence joins TRBV28 and TRBJ2-1; D unclear. Germline CDR1 is MDHEN and CDR2 is SYDVKM. CDR3 length: 14 residues. V lost 2 bases, J lost 1 base, and 6 bases lay in between. CDR3 in amino acids: CASSLTRSYNEQFF. The CDR3 coding sequence is TGTGCCAGCAGTTTAACCCGTTCCTACAATGAGCAGTTCTTC.

This clonotype was seen more than once but under ten times. The chain recombines TRBV29-1 with TRBJ2-7, with TRBD2 matching over 8 bases. The germline V gene encodes CDR1 SQVTM and CDR2 ANQGSEA. This CDR3 is 11 amino acids long. V lost 7 bases to trimming and J lost 3 bases; unmatched junction nucleotides: 2. For the CDR3, the DNA is TGCAGCGCTACTAGCGGCTACGAGCAGTACTTC. It codes for CSATSGYEQYF.

This clonotype appeared many times. The rearrangement links TRBV20-1 to TRBJ1-2; the match to TRBD1 covers 9 bases. The germline V gene encodes CDR1 DFQATT and CDR2 SNEGSKA (reference sequence). Germline trimming cut 5 bases from V and 9 bases from J; bases unmatched to any gene: 10. The CDR3 runs 13 residues. CDR3 amino acids: CSALGTGPSSYTF. CDR3 nucleotides: TGCAGTGCTTTGGGGACAGGGCCTTCGAGCTACACCTTC.

As concerns this clonotype: This likely traces to a read error, being one base from a far larger clone. The CDR3 carries no conserved terminal phenylalanine or tryptophan, so it likely arises from a read error. The gene calls are TRBV11-1 and TRBJ2-1, with 9 bases identical to TRBD2. Germline CDR1 is SGHAT and CDR2 is FQDESV (reference sequence). The V gene end was trimmed by 5 bases and the J gene end by 8 bases; junction bases not matched to a gene: 10. The CDR3 runs to 15 residues. CDR3 residues: CASSHGTSFVDEQFL. The CDR3 coding sequence is TGTGCCAGCAGCCACGGGACTAGCTTTGTCGATGAGCAGTTCTTG.

This clonotype appeared many times. CDR3 sequence reads: CASSYYSRRWTEAFF. The CDR3 DNA reads as TGTGCCAGCAGTTACTACTCCCGAAGGTGGACTGAAGCTTTCTTT. The chain employs TRBV6-6 and TRBJ1-1; D remains unclear. V lost 1 base and J lost 5, with 14 bases in between. The CDR3 length is 15 residues. Germline V gene data show CDR1 as MNHNY and CDR2 as SVGAGI (reference sequence).

This clonotype was observed a few times. This chain uses TRBV27 with TRBJ2-7, with D perhaps matching TRBD2 (6 bases). Germline V gives CDR1 MNHEY, CDR2 SMNVEV (reference sequence). The length of the CDR3 is 12 residues. The V end was cut by 6 bases, the J end by 5 bases, with 11 bases between. The CDR3 region is CASRGTFHEQYF. CDR3 in DNA: TGTGCCAGCAGGGGGACTTTCCACGAGCAGTACTTC.

This clonotype was seen only a few times. The chain carries TRBV5-1 and TRBJ2-1; 9 positions match TRBD2. Per germline, CDR1 SGHRS and CDR2 YFSETQ. The CDR3 spans 15 residues. V was pared by 2 bases and J by 4 bases, with 4 bases of the junction left unmatched. As DNA, the CDR3 is TGCGCCAGCAGCTTCCCTAGCGGGACTTACAATGAGCAGTTCTTC. Protein product: CASSFPSGTYNEQFF.

The chain recombines TRBV28 with TRBJ2-7, with 8 bases matching TRBD2. CDR3 size: 15 residues. V lost 6 bases to trimming and J lost 2 bases; unmatched junction nucleotides: 9. From germline, CDR1 is MDHEN and CDR2 SYDVKM. DNA for the CDR3: TGTGCCAGCAGCCTCTGGACTAGCAGGACCTACGAGCAGTACTTC. This gives the protein CASSLWTSRTYEQYF.

This clonotype showed up just a few times. V usage is TRBV27 and J usage is TRBJ1-1; maybe TRBD1 (6 bases). The CDR3 extends over 14 amino acids. V was cut by 6 bases and J by 1 base, with 12 bases left in between. Germline lookup yields CDR1 MNHEY and CDR2 SMNVEV (reference sequence). The CDR3 bases are TGTGCCAGCAGGATACAGGGAGGGAACACTGAAGCTTTCTTT. Translated: CASRIQGGNTEAFF.

The V gene is TRBV6-5, the J gene TRBJ2-7; D unresolved. Trimming took 3 bases from V and 3 from J, leaving 12 bases between them. Germline lookup yields CDR1 MNHEY and CDR2 SVGAGI. The CDR3 covers 14 residues. The CDR3 loop is CASSYGSPYYEQYF. CDR3 sequence (DNA): TGTGCCAGCAGTTATGGCAGCCCCTACTACGAGCAGTACTTC.

This clonotype came up a few times. This rearrangement joins TRBV25-1 to TRBJ2-7; TRBD2 aligns across 7 bases. Germline V gene sequence: CDR1 MGHDK, CDR2 SYGVNS. J lost 7 bases, V lost 5 bases, and 8 bases had no gene match. This CDR3 region has 13 residues. The CDR3 DNA reads as TGTGCCAGCAGTCGGACTAGTCTGGGTGAGCAGTACTTC. Protein: CASSRTSLGEQYF.

This chain connects TRBV7-9 to TRBJ1-4, with D perhaps TRBD1 (5 bases). V was trimmed by 5 bases and J by 8 bases, leaving 12 bases between them. The CDR3 spans 13 residues. Germline values: CDR1 SEHNR, CDR2 FQNEAQ (reference sequence). This CDR3 reads CASSQQRGEKLFF. The CDR3 DNA follows: TGTGCCAGCAGCCAACAGCGGGGGGAAAAACTGTTTTTT. Full variable domain (missing parts from reference TRBV7-9 and TRBJ1-4): DTGVSQNPRHKITKRGQNVTFRCDPISEHNRLYWYRQTLGQGPEFLTYFQNEAQLEKSRLLSDRFSAERPKGSFSTLEIQRTEQGDSAMYLCASSQQRGEKLFFGSGTQLSVL.

This clonotype was found many times. V gene TRBV28 combines with J gene TRBJ1-4; D is uncertain. With 7 bases removed from V and 7 bases from J, the gap between germline ends came to 13 bases. The CDR3 has 13 residues. CDR1 and CDR2 from the germline V gene are MDHEN and SYDVKM. The CDR3, as DNA: TGTGCCAGCAAGGCCGGGCCATCTGAAAAACTGTTTTTT. This translates into CASKAGPSEKLFF.

This clonotype was detected many times. This sequence joins TRBV18 and TRBJ1-5; tentative D call: TRBD1 (6 bases). The CDR3 consists of 15 residues. From germline, CDR1 is KGHSH and CDR2 LQKENI. V was trimmed by 5 bases and J by 0 bases, leaving 11 bases between them. The CDR3 reads CASSGGAYSNQPQHF. DNA of the CDR3: TGTGCCAGCTCAGGGGGGGCATATAGCAATCAGCCCCAGCATTTT.

This chain links TRBV12-5 with TRBJ1-2; the D is unclear. V lost 7 bases to trimming and J lost 5 bases, with 17 bases between them. This CDR3 spans 14 amino acids. Germline CDR1 and CDR2: LGHNT and FRNRAP. CDR3 residues: CASAQTLNGYGYTF. The CDR3 bases are TGTGCTAGTGCCCAGACCTTAAACGGGTATGGCTACACCTTC.

V gene TRBV6-5 combines with J gene TRBJ2-3, with D perhaps TRBD2 (5 bases). V shed 4 bases and J shed 8 bases, with 19 bases lying between them. The CDR3 totals 15 residues. Germline assignment: CDR1 MNHEY and CDR2 SVGAGI. This CDR3 reads CASSFPIGRERTQYF. CDR3 nucleotides: TGTGCCAGCAGTTTCCCAATCGGACGGGAACGTACGCAGTATTTT.

This clonotype came up once. V usage is TRBV25-1 and J usage is TRBJ2-1, with 8 bases matching TRBD1. This CDR3 contains 16 residues. Germline V CDR1 and CDR2: MGHDK, SYGVNS. V lost 4 bases, J lost 2 bases, and 7 bases stayed unmatched. Written as DNA, the CDR3 is TGTGCCAGCAGTGTTTCAGGACAGGGAACCTACAATGAGCAGTTCTTC. Translated, it gives CASSVSGQGTYNEQFF. Using reference TRBV25-1 and TRBJ2-1 for the parts outside the CDR3, the full variable domain is EADIYQTPRYLVIGTGKKITLECSQTMGHDKMYWYQQDPGMELHLIHYSYGVNSTEKGDLSSESTVSRIRTEHFPLTLESARPSHTSQYLCASSVSGQGTYNEQFFGPGTRLTVL.

This clonotype was seen only a few times. The V call is TRBV4-3, the J call TRBJ1-2, with D perhaps TRBD1 (5 bases). CDR1 and CDR2 (germline): LGHNA, YSLEER. V was clipped by 2 bases and J by 0 bases, with 10 bases between them. The CDR3 consists of 15 residues. The CDR3 DNA reads as TGCGCCAGCAGCCAAACGGGCAGGGCTAACTATGGCTACACCTTC. Residues: CASSQTGRANYGYTF.

The chain uses TRBV5-1 and TRBJ1-1; possibly TRBD1 for D (6 bases). The V and J ends lost 7 bases and 0 bases respectively, with 22 bases between them. Per the germline V gene, CDR1 is SGHRS and CDR2 is YFSETQ. This CDR3 has 17 amino acids. CDR3 region: CASSWVRGRGMNTEAFF. CDR3 nucleotide sequence: TGCGCCAGCTCCTGGGTCAGGGGACGGGGGATGAACACTGAAGCTTTCTTT. Together with reference TRBV5-1 and TRBJ1-1, the CDR3 gives the full variable domain: KAGVTQTPRYLIKTRGQQVTLSCSPISGHRSVSWYQQTPGQGLQFLFEYFSETQRNKGNFPGRFSGRQFSNSRSEMNVSTLELGDSALYLCASSWVRGRGMNTEAFFGQGTRLTVV.

This clonotype has a handful of counts. The V call is TRBV6-5, the J call TRBJ2-2, with D unresolved. CDR1 is MNHEY and CDR2 is SVGAGI in the germline V gene. V was clipped by 8 bases and J by 2 bases, with 6 bases between them. This CDR3 has 12 residues. CDR3 DNA: TGTGCCAGCGGCTATAACACCGGGGAGCTGTTTTTT. This codes for CASGYNTGELFF.

This clonotype has a handful of counts. The chain recombines TRBV28 with TRBJ2-7; tentative D call: TRBD1 (5 bases). Germline assignment: CDR1 MDHEN and CDR2 SYDVKM. The CDR3 runs 14 residues. V was pared by 6 bases and J by 0 bases, with 12 bases between. The CDR3 protein is CASRRQKSSYEQYF. The CDR3 coding sequence is TGTGCCAGCAGAAGACAGAAGAGCTCCTACGAGCAGTACTTC.

This rearrangement joins TRBV4-1 to TRBJ2-1; TRBD2 matches at 9 bases. CDR1 is MGHRA and CDR2 is YSYEKL in the germline V gene. With V trimmed by 1 base and J by 4 bases, 2 bases remained unmatched. The CDR3 covers 15 residues. The CDR3 DNA reads as TGCGCCAGCAGCCAAGTAGCGGGGGTATACAATGAGCAGTTCTTC. As protein: CASSQVAGVYNEQFF.